These T cell receptor beta chains were read from a single sample in a study of blood T cell repertoires in COVID-19. Clones were read by immunoSEQ multiplex PCR, and TCRdb kept only the in-frame ones, dropping some. The sample contains over 120,000 clones, around four fifths of which appear only once. The sample taken for sequencing was peripheral blood. These receptors came from a human donor in a cohort sampled during active COVID-19. The CDR3 runs from the conserved cysteine through the conserved F or W. A D gene is named only where the DNA matches it firmly. Size tells how often a clone was seen (once, few, many) or the class of an expanded clone, and some rows leave it out.

>TRBJ2-7|TRBV11-2|-|-
TGTGCCAGCAGCTTAATCAGGGGTAAGGGCGAGCAGTACTTC
CASSLIRGKGEQYF
>TRBJ2-2|TRBV6-1|-|once
TGTGCCAGCAGTGACCAGGCCACCGGGGAGCTGTTTTTT
CASSDQATGELFF
>TRBJ2-3|TRBV6-1|-|-
TGTGCCAGCAGTGATAGCATAGATACGCAGTATTTT
CASSDSIDTQYF
>TRBJ2-3|TRBV6-6|TRBD2|-
TGTGCCAGCAGTCGGACTAGCGGGAGTGATACGCAGTATTTT
CASSRTSGSDTQYF
>TRBJ1-6|TRBV24-1|TRBD1|-
TGTGCCACCAGTGATCCGACAGGGAGCCAGCGAGATAATTCACCCCTCCACTTT
CATSDPTGSQRDNSPLHF
>TRBJ2-1|TRBV6-5|TRBD2|-
TGTGCCAGCAGTCGTACTAGCGGGAGCTACAATGAGCAGTTCTTC
CASSRTSGSYNEQFF
>TRBJ1-3|TRBV12-5|-|few
TGTGCTAGTGGTTCCCTCTCAGGGGGAAACACCATATATTTT
CASGSLSGGNTIYF
>TRBJ1-2|TRBV27|-|-
TGTGCCAGCAGTTTGGGGCAGAACTATGGCTACACCTTC
CASSLGQNYGYTF
>TRBJ2-3|TRBV11-2|TRBD2|-
TGTGCCAGCAGCCTTAGGTCCCCTCTAGCGGGCACAGATACGCAGTATTTT
CASSLRSPLAGTDTQYF
>TRBJ1-2|TRBV18|-|-
TGTGCCAGCTCACCTTCCGGGACTCCGGAGGACGGCTACACCTTC
CASSPSGTPEDGYTF
>TRBJ2-3|TRBV10-3|-|-
TGTGCCATCAGTGATTCCCTATCCCTCACAGATACGCAGTATTTT
CAISDSLSLTDTQYF
>TRBJ2-7|TRBV7-2|-|-
TGTGCCAGCAGCTTAGGACACGGCTCCTACGAGCAGTACTTC
CASSLGHGSYEQYF
>TRBJ2-4|TRBV4-2|TRBD2|-
TGTGCCAGCAGCCAAGCCTCGGGACTAGCGGGGGAGATTCAGTACTTC
CASSQASGLAGEIQYF
>TRBJ2-3|TRBV5-1|-|-
TGCGCCAGCAGCTTGGATGCGTCGGATACGCAGTATTTT
CASSLDASDTQYF
>TRBJ2-2|TRBV7-9|TRBD1|-
TGTGCCAGCAGCGGACAGGCTAACACCGGGGAGCTGTTTTTT
CASSGQANTGELFF
>TRBJ1-5|TRBV4-1|TRBD1|-
TGCGCCAGCAGCCAAACCTCCGGGACAGCTAATCAGAGCCCCCAGCATTTT
CASSQTSGTANQSPQHF
>TRBJ2-5|TRBV28|-|-
TGTGCCAGCAGTCCCCCCCACAGCTGGGAGACCCAGTACTTC
CASSPPHSWETQYF
>TRBJ1-5|TRBV19|-|once
TGTGCCAGTAGCAGGGGTTATCAGCCCCAGCATTTT
CASSRGYQPQHF
>TRBJ1-1|TRBV6-5|TRBD1|-
TGTGCCAGCAGCATGACTTATACAGGGGGCACTGAAGCTTTCTTT
CASSMTYTGGTEAFF
>TRBJ2-1|TRBV19|-|-
TGTGCCAGTAGTTTTCAGGGACTGAGAATCGGTAATGAGCAGTTCTTC
CASSFQGLRIGNEQFF
>TRBJ1-1|TRBV7-8|-|few
TGTGCCAGCAGCCCTATAAACCCCCGGGCTTTCTTT
CASSPINPRAFF
>TRBJ2-1|TRBV4-2|TRBD2|-
TGTGCCAGCAGCCCCAACGTTTCGCCTAGCGGGAGTGGTAATGAGCAGTTCTTC
CASSPNVSPSGSGNEQFF